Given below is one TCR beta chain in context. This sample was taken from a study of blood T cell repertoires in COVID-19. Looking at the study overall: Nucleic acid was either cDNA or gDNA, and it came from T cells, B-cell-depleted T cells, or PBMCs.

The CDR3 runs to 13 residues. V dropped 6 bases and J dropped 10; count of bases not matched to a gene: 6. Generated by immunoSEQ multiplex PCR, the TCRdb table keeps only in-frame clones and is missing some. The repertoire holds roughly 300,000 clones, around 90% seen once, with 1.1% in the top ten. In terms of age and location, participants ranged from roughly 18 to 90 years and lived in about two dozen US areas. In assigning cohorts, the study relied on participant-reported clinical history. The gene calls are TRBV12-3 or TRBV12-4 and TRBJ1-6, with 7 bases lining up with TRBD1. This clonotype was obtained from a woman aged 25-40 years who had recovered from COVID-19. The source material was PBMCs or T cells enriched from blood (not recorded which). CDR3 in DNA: TGTGCCAGCAGCACAGGGGTCGGGTCACCCCTCCACTTT. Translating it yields CASSTGVGSPLHF.